Below, 3 T cell receptor beta chains from the same sample are listed, as sequenced in a study of T cell clonality in common variable immunodeficiency. The repertoire was sequenced with immunoSEQ multiplex PCR; TCRdb's copy has only in-frame clones and lacks some. In total the sample includes 50,000 to 60,000 clones, none of them seen once. The sample consisted of peripheral blood mononuclear cells. Receptors originate from a person aged 18 to 70 in good health.

This clone was seen at least ten times. The sequence runs out 3 residues before the end of the CDR3; the remainder is reconstructed from the germline J gene. V usage is TRBV11-2 and J usage is TRBJ1-2; perhaps TRBD1 as D (6 bases). Germline V lookup: CDR1 SGHAT, CDR2 FQNNGV. The length of the CDR3 is 14 residues. V lost 5 bases and J lost 3, with 13 bases in between. CDR3 amino acids: CASSPSRTDYGYTF. The covered CDR3 bases are TGTGCCAGCAGCCCGAGCCGGACAGACTATGGC.

This clone was counted ten times or more. CDR3 amino acids: CASSQGTTTNYGYTF. CDR3 DNA, as far as it was read: TGCGCCAGCAGCCAAGGGACAACCACTAACTATGGC. V is TRBV5-1 and J is TRBJ1-2; D is possibly TRBD1 (6 bases). The DNA ends 3 residues before the CDR3 does, and the rest of the CDR3 is filled in from the germline J gene. The CDR3 has 15 residues. V shed 4 bases and J shed 0 bases, with 13 bases lying between them. Germline CDR1 SGHRS, CDR2 YFSETQ.

This clone showed up many times. CDR3 DNA, as far as it was read: TGTGCTAGTGCTCCAGGGTCAAGCACTGAA. It codes for CASAPGSSTE. The full CDR3 is CASAPGSSTEAFF. The V and J genes are TRBV12-5 and TRBJ1-1, with TRBD1 as a possible D gene (5 bases). The read gets to within 3 residues of the CDR3 end, and the germline J gene fills in the rest. The CDR3 length is 13 residues. Germline CDR1 is LGHNT and CDR2 is FRNRAP. V gave up 7 bases and J gave up 4 bases, with 13 bases separating them.